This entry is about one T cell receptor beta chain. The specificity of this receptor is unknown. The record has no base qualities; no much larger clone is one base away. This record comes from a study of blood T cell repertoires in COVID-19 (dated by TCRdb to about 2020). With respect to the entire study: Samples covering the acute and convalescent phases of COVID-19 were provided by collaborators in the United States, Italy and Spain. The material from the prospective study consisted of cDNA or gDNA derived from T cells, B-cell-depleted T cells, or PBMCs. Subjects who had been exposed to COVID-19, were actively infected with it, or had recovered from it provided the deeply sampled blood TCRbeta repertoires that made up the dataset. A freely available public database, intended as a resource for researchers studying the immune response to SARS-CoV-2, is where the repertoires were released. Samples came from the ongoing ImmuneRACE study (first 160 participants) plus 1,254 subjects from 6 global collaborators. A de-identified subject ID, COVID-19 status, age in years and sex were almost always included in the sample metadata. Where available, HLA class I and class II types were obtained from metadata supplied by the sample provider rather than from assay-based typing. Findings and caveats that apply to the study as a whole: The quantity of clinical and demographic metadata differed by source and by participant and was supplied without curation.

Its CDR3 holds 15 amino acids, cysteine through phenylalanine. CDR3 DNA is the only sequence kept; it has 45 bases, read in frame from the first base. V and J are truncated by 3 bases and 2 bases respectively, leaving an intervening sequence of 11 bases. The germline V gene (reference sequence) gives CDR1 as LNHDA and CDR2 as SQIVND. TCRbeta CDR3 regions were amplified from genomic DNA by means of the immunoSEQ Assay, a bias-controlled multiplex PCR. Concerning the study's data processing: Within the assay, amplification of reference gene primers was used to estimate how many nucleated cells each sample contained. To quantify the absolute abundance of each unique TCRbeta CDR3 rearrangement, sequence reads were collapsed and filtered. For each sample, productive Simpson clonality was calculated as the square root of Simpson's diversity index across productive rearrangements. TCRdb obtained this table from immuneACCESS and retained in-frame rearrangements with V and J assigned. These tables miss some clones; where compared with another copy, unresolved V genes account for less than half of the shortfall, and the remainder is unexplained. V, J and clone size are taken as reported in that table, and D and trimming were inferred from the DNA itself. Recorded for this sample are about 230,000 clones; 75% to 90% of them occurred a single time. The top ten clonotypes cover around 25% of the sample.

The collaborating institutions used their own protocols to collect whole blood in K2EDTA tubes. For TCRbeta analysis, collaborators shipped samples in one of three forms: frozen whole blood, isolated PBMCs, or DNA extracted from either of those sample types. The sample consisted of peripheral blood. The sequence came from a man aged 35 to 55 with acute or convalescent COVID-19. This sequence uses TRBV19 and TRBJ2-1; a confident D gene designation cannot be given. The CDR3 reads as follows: CASSIGTAAYNEQFF. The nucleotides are TGTGCCAGTAGTATCGGAACTGCGGCCTACAATGAGCAGTTCTTC.